This is a list of T cell receptor beta chains from one sample in a study of blood T cell repertoires in COVID-19. TCRdb's copy holds only in-frame clones and misses some; the assay was immunoSEQ multiplex PCR. The table has about 270,000 clones, about 86% seen once. The sample taken for sequencing was peripheral blood. The receptors originated from a man older than 75 with acute or convalescent COVID-19. Both conserved end residues are part of each CDR3. D genes are given only for firm matches. Expanded clones get a size class; other rows say once, few or many, or leave the size out.

j_gene,v_gene,d_gene,len,abundance,CDR3nt,CDR3aa
TRBJ2-2,TRBV7-2,-,16,-,TGTGCCAGCAGCCCCTCCGCGCGGGGGAACACCGGGGAGCTGTTTTTT,CASSPSARGNTGELFF
TRBJ2-5,TRBV5-1,-,13,-,TGCGCCAGCAGCTTGGAGGGGGGGAAGACCCAGTACTTC,CASSLEGGKTQYF
TRBJ2-1,TRBV29-1,-,15,-,TGCAGCGTTGAGATTTGGGACTCCAGCTACAATGAGCAGTTCTTC,CSVEIWDSSYNEQFF
TRBJ1-1,TRBV19,-,13,-,TGTGCCAGTAGTCCGACACTGAACACTGAAGCTTTCTTT,CASSPTLNTEAFF
TRBJ2-3,TRBV11-3,TRBD2,16,-,TGTGCCAGCAGCTCCGGAGCAGCGGGGACCACAGATACGCAGTATTTT,CASSSGAAGTTDTQYF
TRBJ1-1,TRBV6-5,TRBD1,14,-,TGTGCCAGCAGTTCTGGACAGGGGGTCACTGAAGCTTTCTTT,CASSSGQGVTEAFF
TRBJ2-1,TRBV5-1,TRBD1,15,-,TGCGCCAGCAGCTTGACAGGGGGACAATCCGATGAGCAGTTCTTC,CASSLTGGQSDEQFF
TRBJ2-7,TRBV6-5,TRBD1,14,-,TGTGCCAGCAGTAGGCTAGGGGGCAGCTACGAGCAGTACTTC,CASSRLGGSYEQYF
TRBJ2-7,TRBV5-1,TRBD1,12,-,TGCGCCAGCAGCTTACAGGGGAACGAGCAGTACTTC,CASSLQGNEQYF
TRBJ1-6,TRBV2,TRBD1,16,-,TGTGCCACCCTGCGGGACAGGGGCTCCTATAATTCACCCCTCCACTTT,CATLRDRGSYNSPLHF
TRBJ2-5,TRBV2,-,13,few,TGTGCCAGCCACCGGAGTAACCAAGAGACCCAGTACTTC,CASHRSNQETQYF
TRBJ2-7,TRBV2,-,15,-,TGTGCCAGCAGTCCCGGGAGTGGCTCGGGGGACGAGCAGTACTTC,CASSPGSGSGDEQYF
TRBJ1-1,TRBV28,TRBD1,13,-,TGTGCCAGCAGTGCTGACAGGGACACTGAAGCTTTCTTT,CASSADRDTEAFF
TRBJ1-4,TRBV7-9,TRBD1,18,-,TGTGCCAGCAGCTTTTACCCTGTAGACAGGGGGCTGTTTGAAAAACTGTTTTTT,CASSFYPVDRGLFEKLFF
TRBJ1-3,TRBV3-1/TRBV3-2,-,15,-,TGTGCCAGCAGCCCCGACTTGAGCTCTGGAAACACCATATATTTT,CASSPDLSSGNTIYF